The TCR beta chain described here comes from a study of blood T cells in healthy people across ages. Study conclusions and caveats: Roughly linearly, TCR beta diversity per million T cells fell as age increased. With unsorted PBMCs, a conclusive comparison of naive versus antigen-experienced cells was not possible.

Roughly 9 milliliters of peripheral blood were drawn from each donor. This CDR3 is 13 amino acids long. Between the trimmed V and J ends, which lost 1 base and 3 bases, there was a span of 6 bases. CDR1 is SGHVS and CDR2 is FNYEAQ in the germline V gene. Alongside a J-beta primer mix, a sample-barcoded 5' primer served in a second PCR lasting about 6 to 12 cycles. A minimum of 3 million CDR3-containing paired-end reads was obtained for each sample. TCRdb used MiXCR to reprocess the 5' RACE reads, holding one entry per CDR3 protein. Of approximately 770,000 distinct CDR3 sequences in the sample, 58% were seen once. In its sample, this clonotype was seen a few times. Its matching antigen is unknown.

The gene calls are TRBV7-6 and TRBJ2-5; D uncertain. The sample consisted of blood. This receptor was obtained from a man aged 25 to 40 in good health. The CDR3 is CASSLVTEETQYF. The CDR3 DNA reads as TGTGCCAGCAGCTTAGTTACCGAAGAGACCCAGTACTTC.